The clone carrying this TCR beta chain came up many times. Its antigen is unidentified. TCRdb ran MiXCR on the RT-PCR reads and lists one entry per CDR3 protein. The top ten clones hold 10% of a sample with 250,000 to 350,000 distinct CDR3 sequences, around 22% of them seen once. The data were taken from a study of response to subunit inactivated influenza vaccine. The germline V gene encodes CDR1 MDHEN and CDR2 SYDVKM. This CDR3 spans 15 amino acids. V shed 7 bases, J shed 6 bases, and the junction held 11 bases outside the gene matches. Regarding the study as a whole: The authors suggested that few new T cells are recruited per seasonal influenza vaccination.

Sequencing was performed on PBMCs from blood, taken around 22 months after vaccination. The chain recombines TRBV28 with TRBJ2-1; 8 nucleotides match TRBD1. The TCR comes from a man aged 50 to 69 who received an inactivated influenza vaccine. CDR3 amino acids: CASTLGQGAGNEQFF. Here the CDR3 DNA reads TGTGCCAGCACCCTGGGGCAGGGGGCCGGCAATGAGCAGTTCTTC.